The rows below give T cell receptor beta chains drawn from one sample of a study of cytomegalovirus exposure and HLA in healthy donors. Sequenced by immunoSEQ multiplex PCR; TCRdb stores in-frame clones only, minus some. Among about 120,000 clones listed, over 60% were seen once. The sequenced material came from PBMCs. The receptors were gathered from a middle-aged woman in good health and CMV-seropositive. The CDR3 runs from the conserved cysteine through the conserved F or W. The order of the fields is V gene, J gene, clone size, D gene, CDR3 protein. D genes are given only for firm matches. Clone size is shown for a subset of rows, as once, few, many or a class of expanded clone.

>TRBV6-5|TRBJ1-1|-|-
CASGPWRDTEAFF
>TRBV5-1|TRBJ2-5|-|TRBD1
CASSKGTGGEETQYF
>TRBV14|TRBJ2-6|-|-
CASSQGSSGANVLTF
>TRBV11-2|TRBJ1-4|few|TRBD1
CASSGQGGEKLFF
>TRBV6-6|TRBJ2-7|medium-sized|TRBD2
CATAPPTSGTYEQYF
>TRBV7-9|TRBJ1-1|-|-
CASSLEPQANTEAFF
>TRBV30|TRBJ1-5|-|TRBD1
CAWDREGNQPQHF
>TRBV7-6|TRBJ2-5|few|-
CASSLSLETQYF
>TRBV27|TRBJ2-7|-|TRBD2
CASSLEGRLALYEQYF
>TRBV19|TRBJ2-7|-|TRBD1
CASSIDPMDRDFYEQYF
>TRBV5-1|TRBJ2-7|-|TRBD2
CASSSLAGTSYEQYF
>TRBV29-1|TRBJ2-5|-|-
CSVEGGALATQYF
>TRBV5-4|TRBJ1-1|few|-
CASSLVQGLNTEAFF
>TRBV30|TRBJ1-3|-|-
CAWSGGDSGNTIYF
>TRBV25-1|TRBJ1-5|-|TRBD1
CASSETGIGQPQHF
>TRBV19|TRBJ1-6|once|TRBD1
CASTLVRGTGADSPLHF
>TRBV27|TRBJ1-1|-|TRBD1
CASSVQGVNTEAFF
>TRBV4-2|TRBJ2-7|few|TRBD1
CASSQNSGTGGYEQYF
>TRBV6-1|TRBJ2-1|-|TRBD1
CASSRQGNEQFF
>TRBV27|TRBJ2-2|-|TRBD2
CASSGLAGEHGELFF
>TRBV5-1|TRBJ2-4|-|-
CASSPGQSLAKNIQYF
>TRBV6-6|-|-|TRBD1
CASSPGTGGSYEQYF
>TRBV6-5|TRBJ2-7|few|TRBD1
CASSYQATGGLYEQYF
>TRBV6-5|TRBJ1-1|-|-
CASINSGVGTEAFF
>TRBV6-1|TRBJ1-6|-|TRBD1
CASNPDRGNNSPLHF